Below, 2 T cell receptor beta chains from the same sample are listed, as sequenced in a study of blood T cell repertoires in COVID-19. The assay was immunoSEQ multiplex PCR, and TCRdb's table has in-frame clones only and misses some. The profile covers about 74,000 clones, with about 88% appearing a single time and about a tenth taken by the ten largest. Sequences were obtained from peripheral blood. The receptors shown here come from a human donor in a cohort sampled during active COVID-19.

J is TRBJ1-4 and V is TRBV7-9; 9 nucleotides line up with TRBD1. The CDR3 extends over 16 amino acids. Germline assignment: CDR1 SEHNR and CDR2 FQNEAQ (reference sequence). The trim removed 0 bases at V and 1 base at J, leaving 0 bases unmatched. The CDR3 loop reads CASSLAGQGTNEKLFF. Here the CDR3 DNA reads TGTGCCAGCAGCTTAGCGGGACAGGGAACTAATGAAAAACTGTTTTTT. The complete variable domain, with remaining parts taken from reference TRBV7-9 and TRBJ1-4, reads DTGVSQNPRHKITKRGQNVTFRCDPISEHNRLYWYRQTLGQGPEFLTYFQNEAQLEKSRLLSDRFSAERPKGSFSTLEIQRTEQGDSAMYLCASSLAGQGTNEKLFFGSGTQLSVL.

This chain uses TRBV9 with TRBJ2-2; D gene unclear. Germline V gene sequence: CDR1 SGDLS, CDR2 YYNGEE. Between the trimmed V and J ends, which lost 0 bases and 7 bases, there was a span of 7 bases. There are 13 residues in the CDR3. The CDR3 DNA reads as TGTGCCAGCAGCGTAGATTTCCGCGGGGAGCTGTTTTTT. Residues: CASSVDFRGELFF.